This T cell receptor beta chain was observed in a study of blood T cell repertoires in COVID-19. Germline V CDR1 and CDR2: LNHDA, SQIVND (reference sequence). V lost 5 bases and J lost 5; bases outside the gene matches: 3. The CDR3 runs 13 residues. Produced via immunoSEQ multiplex PCR; TCRdb's table is partial and in-frame only. The data hold 95,000 or so clones, with approximately 80% observed a single time. The rearrangement uses TRBV19 and TRBJ1-5, with 7 bases that match TRBD1. The receptor was isolated from a human donor in a cohort sampled during active COVID-19. Sequenced input: peripheral blood. This CDR3 is CASSRTGDQPQHF. The CDR3 nucleotides are TGTGCCAGTAGTCGCACAGGGGATCAGCCCCAGCATTTT.